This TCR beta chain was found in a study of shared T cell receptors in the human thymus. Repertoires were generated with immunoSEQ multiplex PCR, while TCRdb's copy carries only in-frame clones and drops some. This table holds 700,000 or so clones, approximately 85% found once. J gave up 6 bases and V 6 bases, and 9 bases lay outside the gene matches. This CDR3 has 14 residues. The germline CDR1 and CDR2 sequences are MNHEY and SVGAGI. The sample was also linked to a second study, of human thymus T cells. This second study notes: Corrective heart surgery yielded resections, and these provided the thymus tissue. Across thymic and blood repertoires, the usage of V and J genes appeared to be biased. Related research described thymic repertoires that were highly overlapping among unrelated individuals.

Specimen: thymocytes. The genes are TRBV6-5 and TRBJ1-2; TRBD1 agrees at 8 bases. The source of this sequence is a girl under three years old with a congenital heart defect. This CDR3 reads CASSSPGQVHGYTF. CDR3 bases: TGTGCCAGCAGCTCCCCGGGACAGGTACATGGCTACACCTTC.